The T cell receptor (beta chain) described here comes from a study of T-cell memory formation after mild COVID-19. Whole-study context: TCR clusters largely stayed donor specific.

Barcoded TCR alpha and TCR beta cDNA libraries with UMIs came from 5'RACE using constant-segment primers. TCRdb reprocessed the 5' RACE reads with MiXCR, giving one entry per CDR3 protein. Found here are around 300,000 distinct CDR3 sequences, around 15% of them singletons; the top ten hold around 20%. About this clonotype: Its antigen is not known.

The CDR3 is 18 residues long. Per the germline V gene, CDR1 is SEHNR and CDR2 is FQNEAQ (reference sequence). V was pared by 5 bases and J by 4 bases, with 16 bases of the junction left unmatched. Findings and caveats of the study: A second wave expanding day 15 to 37 was CD4+-biased; contracting clones were balanced.

This receptor was taken from a man aged 18 to 29 who had mild COVID-19 (a few samples of this study predate the infection). Cell type and time point are not known. The rearrangement uses TRBV7-9 and TRBJ2-1; 8 bases agree with TRBD2. Sequenced input: PBMCs or a T cell subset sorted from them (not recorded which). CDR3 protein: CASSPLPGERGRYNEQFF. The DNA for the CDR3 is TGTGCCAGCAGCCCCCTTCCCGGGGAGCGGGGGCGATACAATGAGCAGTTCTTC.